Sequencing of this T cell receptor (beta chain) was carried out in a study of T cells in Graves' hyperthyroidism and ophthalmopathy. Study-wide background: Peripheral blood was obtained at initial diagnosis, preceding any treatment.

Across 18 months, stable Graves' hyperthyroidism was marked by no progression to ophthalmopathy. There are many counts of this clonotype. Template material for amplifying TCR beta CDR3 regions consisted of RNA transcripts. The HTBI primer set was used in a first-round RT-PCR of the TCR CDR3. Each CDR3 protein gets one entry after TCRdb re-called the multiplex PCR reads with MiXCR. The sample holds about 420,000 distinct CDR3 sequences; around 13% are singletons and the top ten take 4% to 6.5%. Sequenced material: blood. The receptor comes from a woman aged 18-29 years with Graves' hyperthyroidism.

In DNA form, the CDR3 reads TGTGCCTGGAGGGACCAGGGAAATCAGCCCCAGCATTTT. Translated: CAWRDQGNQPQHF. The chain links TRBV30 to TRBJ1-5, with D possibly matching TRBD1 (5 bases). Germline V gene data show CDR1 as GTSNPN and CDR2 as SVGIG (reference sequence). The CDR3 length is 13 residues. Trimming stripped 3 bases from V and 4 bases from J, with 10 bases between.